What follows is one T cell receptor beta chain and its context. Its antigen is unknown. TCRdb reprocessed the 5' RACE reads via MiXCR and lists one record per CDR3 protein. The sample includes around 1.7 million distinct CDR3 sequences, about 32% of them seen just once. These data are taken from a study of identical twins. Study-level results: Because invariant MAIT and iNKT cells could be present, zero-insertion analyses could be partly confounded.

Trimming cost V 6 bases and J 6 bases; bases outside gene matches: 4. The germline V gene encodes CDR1 SNHLY and CDR2 FYNNEI. The CDR3 loop spans 13 amino acids. The sequence was obtained from a newborn girl in good health. Sequences were obtained from cord blood. The J gene is TRBJ2-2, the V gene TRBV2; 7 bases align to TRBD1. The CDR3 loop is CASRETGAGELFF. The CDR3 DNA reads TGTGCCAGCAGAGAAACAGGGGCCGGGGAGCTGTTTTTT.